This T cell receptor beta chain was recorded in a study of T-cell reconstitution after alpha-beta-depleted transplantation in children. On this clonotype: The target antigen is unknown.

Unique molecular identifiers were incorporated during preparation of the TCRbeta library. TCRdb re-called the PCR reads with MiXCR, one entry per CDR3 protein. The sample has approximately 500,000 distinct CDR3 sequences, 25% to 30% seen once. The CDR3 covers 14 residues. V shed 3 bases and J shed 5 bases, with 13 bases lying between them. Study conclusions and caveats: One year after transplant, T-cell counts and diversity came mostly from newly produced T cells. It was surviving recipient T cells and thymic progenitors that gave some patients high TCRbeta diversity at day 60. Reports say that about two months after transplant, the alpha-beta T cells came out of several hundred graft clones that had expanded.

The gene calls are TRBV12-3 or TRBV12-4 and TRBJ1-1; maybe TRBD1 (5 bases). Sample: PBMCs, taken before TCRalphabeta/CD19-depleted stem cell transplant. The sequence was collected from a boy under three years old with Wiskott-Aldrich syndrome, due to receive a stem cell transplant. DNA of the CDR3: TGTGCCAGCAGTTTGTCCAGGGTATATACTGAAGCTTTCTTT. This sequence encodes CASSLSRVYTEAFF.